The 28 T cell receptor beta chains presented below share a single source sample, sequenced in a study of OX40 agonist ivuxolimab in advanced cancers. Method: immunoSEQ multiplex PCR; TCRdb's copy keeps in-frame clones and lacks some. The sample carries about 77,000 clones, more than 75% recorded once. Sequencing was performed on CD4+ or CD8+ T cells sorted from blood, taken in a trial of the OX40 agonist ivuxolimab. The receptor source for this set is an adult with an advanced solid tumor such as melanoma, head and neck, liver or kidney cancer.

This chain links TRBV29-1 with TRBJ2-1; D gene uncertain. Germline V gene data show CDR1 as SQVTM and CDR2 as ANQGSEA. V lost 6 bases and J lost 6, with 9 bases in between. The CDR3 loop spans 11 amino acids. CDR3 in amino acids: CSVIEGNEQFF. Written as DNA, the CDR3 is TGCAGCGTCATAGAAGGCAATGAGCAGTTCTTC.

The rearrangement links TRBV19 to TRBJ2-7, with D unresolved. The length of the CDR3 is 11 residues. CDR1 and CDR2 (germline): LNHDA, SQIVND (reference sequence). With 4 bases removed from V and 4 bases from J, the gap between germline ends came to 5 bases. The CDR3 spells CASSSFYEQYF. The CDR3 DNA follows: TGTGCCAGTAGTAGTTTTTACGAGCAGTACTTC. Supplemented by reference TRBV19 and TRBJ2-7, the full variable domain reads DGGITQSPKYLFRKEGQNVTLSCEQNLNHDAMYWYRQDPGQGLRLIYYSQIVNDFQKGDIAEGYSVSREKKESFPLTVTSAQKNPTAFYLCASSSFYEQYFGPGTRLTVT.

The chain recombines TRBV7-3 with TRBJ2-6; D uncertain. The V end was cut by 6 bases, the J end by 0 bases, with 6 bases between. Germline V lookup: CDR1 SGHTA, CDR2 FQGTGA. The CDR3 length is 14 residues. The CDR3 region has the DNA TGTGCCAGCAGTCGAACCTCTGGGGCCAACGTCCTGACTTTC. Translating gives CASSRTSGANVLTF.

V and J are TRBV7-9 and TRBJ2-5, with TRBD1 matching over 9 bases. The CDR3 consists of 15 residues. The trim removed 4 bases at V and 5 bases at J, leaving 8 bases unmatched. Germline assignment: CDR1 SEHNR and CDR2 FQNEAQ (reference sequence). CDR3 sequence (DNA): TGTGCCAGCAGCTCTACCGACAGGGGGTTCGAGACCCAGTACTTC. This codes for CASSSTDRGFETQYF.

The chain couples TRBV5-6 to TRBJ2-3, with 9 bases lining up with TRBD2. This CDR3 comprises 15 residues. CDR1 is SGHDT and CDR2 is YYEEEE in the germline V gene. Unmatched junction bases numbered 5, after V lost 4 bases and J lost 2 bases. For the CDR3, the DNA is TGTGCCAGCAGCACAGGGACTAGCCCCACAGATACGCAGTATTTT. Its translation: CASSTGTSPTDTQYF.

The V and J genes are TRBV4-1 and TRBJ1-6, with a weak D call TRBD1 (5 bases). The CDR3 spans 13 residues. V was pared by 2 bases and J by 14 bases, with 13 bases between. Germline values: CDR1 MGHRA, CDR2 YSYEKL. The chain's CDR3 is CASSQPGGSALHF. For the CDR3, the DNA is TGCGCCAGCAGCCAACCCGGGGGTTCGGCCCTCCACTTT.

About this clone itself: The junction does not match germline at one end; this may be a read error. CDR3 nucleotides: TGTGCCGGCAGCTTAGCGGGCGATAACACCGGGGAGCTGTTTTTT. Protein: CAGSLAGDNTGELFF. The J gene is TRBJ2-2, the V gene TRBV7-2; 7 bases match TRBD2. CDR1 and CDR2 (germline): SGHTA, FQGNSA. The CDR3 has 15 residues.

The chain recombines TRBV28 with TRBJ2-7, with D perhaps being TRBD1 or TRBD2 (5 bases each). The germline V and J ends were trimmed by 5 bases and 4 bases, with 15 bases remaining between them. This CDR3 spans 14 amino acids. The germline gives CDR1 MDHEN, CDR2 SYDVKM. In DNA, the CDR3 is TGTGCCAGCAGTCCCCCTGGGGGAGAGTACGAGCAGTACTTC. It yields the protein CASSPPGGEYEQYF.

The chain links TRBV25-1 to TRBJ1-1; possibly TRBD1 for D (5 bases). The CDR3 covers 13 residues. V was cut by 4 bases and J by 4 bases, with 10 bases left in between. CDR1 MGHDK and CDR2 SYGVNS come from the germline V gene. For the CDR3, the DNA is TGTGCCAGCAGTGCGGGGGGAAGCACTGAAGCTTTCTTT. Translation: CASSAGGSTEAFF.

The chain is built from TRBV11-2 and TRBJ2-5, with no clear D. Germline V gene sequence: CDR1 SGHAT, CDR2 FQNNGV. This CDR3 is 15 amino acids long. With 0 bases removed from V and 5 bases from J, the gap between germline ends came to 13 bases. The CDR3: CASSLDRNRAETQYF. CDR3 nucleotides: TGTGCCAGCAGCTTAGATCGAAACCGGGCGGAGACCCAGTACTTC.

The chain recombines TRBV7-3 with TRBJ1-1; 12 bases match TRBD1. Losses at the gene ends were 2 bases for V and 4 bases for J; bases not matched to a gene: 8. The CDR3 sequence is 17 residues long. The germline V gene has CDR1 SGHTA and CDR2 FQGTGA. The CDR3 here is CASSLSGTGGRGTEAFF. CDR3 bases: TGTGCCAGCAGCTTATCCGGGACAGGGGGCCGGGGCACTGAAGCTTTCTTT.

The chain combines TRBV29-1 with TRBJ2-6, with 10 bases fitting TRBD1. V lost 6 bases, J lost 4 bases, and 0 bases stayed unmatched. The CDR3 is 13 amino acids. Germline CDR1 reads SQVTM; CDR2 reads ANQGSEA. This chain's CDR3 is CSVGQGGANVLTF. The DNA of the CDR3 is TGCAGCGTGGGACAGGGGGGGGCCAACGTCCTGACTTTC.

This clone was seen only a few times. This rearrangement joins TRBV9 to TRBJ2-3; D possibly matches TRBD1 or TRBD2 (5 bases each). Per the germline V gene, CDR1 is SGDLS and CDR2 is YYNGEE. Trimming stripped 2 bases from V and 0 bases from J, with 13 bases between. This CDR3 has 16 amino acids. The CDR3 loop reads CASSVGTGASTDTQYF. The DNA for the CDR3 is TGTGCCAGCAGCGTCGGGACGGGTGCTAGCACAGATACGCAGTATTTT.

V gene TRBV28 combines with J gene TRBJ2-2; D might be TRBD2 (6 bases). Germline V gives CDR1 MDHEN, CDR2 SYDVKM. V was pared by 7 bases and J by 6 bases, with 18 bases between. The CDR3 consists of 15 residues. Here the CDR3 DNA reads TGTGCCAGCACCACGGGACTGGAGCAACCCGGGGAGCTGTTTTTT. Translated, it gives CASTTGLEQPGELFF.

DNA for the CDR3: TGTGCCAGCAGCCCTCTAGCGGGGGGCCCTCGGGATACGCAGTATTTT. This codes for CASSPLAGGPRDTQYF. The rearrangement links TRBV14 to TRBJ2-3; TRBD2 agrees at 11 bases. Trimming took 4 bases from V and 6 from J; bases not matched to a gene: 9. The CDR3 spans 16 residues. Germline assignment: CDR1 SGHDN and CDR2 FVKESK.

The chain is built from TRBV4-3 and TRBJ2-7; D is undetermined. The V gene's germline CDR1 is LGHNA and CDR2 YSLEER. The CDR3 consists of 15 residues. V was cut by 0 bases and J by 2 bases, with 11 bases left in between. The CDR3, as DNA: TGCGCCAGCAGCCAAGAGAGGAATACGCCCTACGAGCAGTACTTC. It encodes CASSQERNTPYEQYF.

This chain links TRBV11-2 with TRBJ2-3; 12 nucleotides line up with TRBD2. The ends lost 5 bases at V and 15 bases at J; junction bases unmatched: 6. The CDR3 has 12 amino acids. Germline-derived CDR1 and CDR2 are SGHAT and FQNNGV. The CDR3 DNA is TGTGCCAGCAGCCCCGGACTAGCGGGGAAATATTTT. Amino acids: CASSPGLAGKYF. The complete variable domain, with remaining parts taken from reference TRBV11-2 and TRBJ2-3, reads EAGVAQSPRYKIIEKRQSVAFWCNPISGHATLYWYQQILGQGPKLLIQFQNNGVVDDSQLPKDRFSAERLKGVDSTLKIQPAKLEDSAVYLCASSPGLAGKYFGPGTRLTVL.

The V call is TRBV28, the J call TRBJ1-2; D possibly corresponds to TRBD1 (5 bases). From germline, CDR1 is MDHEN and CDR2 SYDVKM. There are 14 residues in the CDR3. V was pared by 4 bases and J by 7 bases, with 16 bases between. CDR3 nucleotides: TGTGCCAGCAGTTCGCTTCCCCAGGGAGCTGGCTACACCTTC. Encoded protein: CASSSLPQGAGYTF.

The chain combines TRBV30 with TRBJ1-2; D is perhaps TRBD1 (5 bases). Germline assignment: CDR1 GTSNPN and CDR2 SVGIG (reference sequence). The CDR3 sequence is 15 residues long. V dropped 1 base and J dropped 3 bases, with 15 bases sitting between them. The CDR3 region is CAWSETALLHYGYTF. In nucleotides, the CDR3 is TGTGCCTGGAGTGAGACAGCGCTTTTACACTATGGCTACACCTTC.

J is TRBJ1-6 and V is TRBV7-2; D remains unclear. The germline V and J ends were trimmed by 3 bases and 7 bases, with 10 bases remaining between them. Germline CDR1 and CDR2: SGHTA and FQGNSA. This CDR3 comprises 14 residues. CDR3 loop: CASSFTRRNSPLHF. In nucleotides, the CDR3 is TGTGCCAGCAGCTTTACCAGGAGGAATTCACCCCTCCACTTT.

This clone was detected a few times. The chain couples TRBV2 to TRBJ1-6; D not resolved. CDR3 size: 14 residues. Deletions cut 2 bases from V and 9 bases from J, with 11 bases between. In germline, CDR1 is SNHLY, CDR2 FYNNEI. The CDR3 bases are TGTGCCAGCAGTGAACCTTTGAGCGGTTCACCCCTCCACTTT. This codes for CASSEPLSGSPLHF. The entire variable domain, with the rest obtained from reference TRBV2 and TRBJ1-6, is as follows: EPEVTQTPSHQVTQMGQEVILRCVPISNHLYFYWYRQILGQKVEFLVSFYNNEISEKSEIFDDQFSVERPDGSNFTLKIRSTKLEDSAMYFCASSEPLSGSPLHFGNGTRLTVT.

This clone was picked up one time. The chain carries TRBV9 and TRBJ1-4; unclear D gene. The CDR3 extends over 15 amino acids. Germline V gene lookup returns CDR1 SGDLS and CDR2 YYNGEE. Trimming left V 0 bases short and J 3 bases short, with 9 bases between. In DNA, the CDR3 is TGTGCCAGCAGCGTAGGCCCGGGCTCTAATGAAAAACTGTTTTTT. Amino acid sequence: CASSVGPGSNEKLFF.

This clone was recorded only once. The genes are TRBV28 and TRBJ1-3; TRBD1 is a possible D gene (5 bases). V lost 5 bases to trimming and J lost 0 bases, with 14 bases between them. There are 16 residues in the CDR3. Germline CDR1 and CDR2: MDHEN and SYDVKM. CDR3 DNA: TGTGCCAGCAGTCCGGCCGGGGCCTACTCTGGAAACACCATATATTTT. Its translation: CASSPAGAYSGNTIYF.

This sequence joins TRBV4-1 and TRBJ2-2; D is uncertain. This CDR3 region has 12 residues. From germline, CDR1 is MGHRA and CDR2 YSYEKL. Trimming left V 0 bases short and J 8 bases short, with 4 bases between. The DNA of the CDR3 is TGCGCCAGCAGCCAAGATCTTGGGGAGCTGTTTTTT. It is translated as CASSQDLGELFF.

This clone was detected once. This chain uses TRBV2 with TRBJ2-5; D is ambiguous. Germline CDR1 SNHLY, CDR2 FYNNEI. Trimming took 4 bases from V and 5 from J, leaving 5 bases between them. There are 11 residues in the CDR3. The chain's CDR3 is CASSVTETQYF. The CDR3 DNA follows: TGTGCCAGCAGTGTCACGGAGACCCAGTACTTC. The full variable domain, with the rest looked up from reference TRBV2 and TRBJ2-5, is EPEVTQTPSHQVTQMGQEVILRCVPISNHLYFYWYRQILGQKVEFLVSFYNNEISEKSEIFDDQFSVERPDGSNFTLKIRSTKLEDSAMYFCASSVTETQYFGPGTRLLVL.

This clone appeared once. V usage is TRBV2 and J usage is TRBJ2-7; no firm D call. The CDR3 extends over 13 amino acids. CDR1 and CDR2 from the germline V gene are SNHLY and FYNNEI. V was shortened by 6 bases and J by 3 bases, with 12 bases between the two germline ends. The CDR3 protein is CASSVADLYEQYF. In nucleotides, the CDR3 is TGTGCCAGCAGCGTCGCGGATCTCTACGAGCAGTACTTC.

This chain connects TRBV7-9 to TRBJ1-5, with TRBD1 identical over 7 bases. V was pared by 5 bases and J by 6 bases, with 7 bases of the junction left unmatched. The CDR3 contains 14 residues. Germline V lookup: CDR1 SEHNR, CDR2 FQNEAQ (reference sequence). The CDR3 nucleotides read TGTGCCAGCAGCGAGACAGGGTTGGGTCAGCCCCAGCATTTT. Encoded protein: CASSETGLGQPQHF.

The V and J genes are TRBV6-1 and TRBJ2-5; D gene uncertain. The CDR3 has 14 residues. The V end lost 6 bases, the J end lost 5 bases, and 16 bases lay between the germline ends. The germline V gene encodes CDR1 MNHNS and CDR2 SASEGT. CDR3 region: CASSPLWAGETQYF. CDR3 nucleotides: TGTGCCAGCAGCCCTCTCTGGGCCGGGGAGACCCAGTACTTC.